This T cell receptor beta chain was recovered during a study of shared clonotypes between healthy human individuals. Germline assignment: CDR1 MNHEY and CDR2 SMNVEV (reference sequence). The germline V and J ends were trimmed by 6 bases and 5 bases, with 13 bases remaining between them. The CDR3 runs to 13 residues. The repertoire was sequenced with immunoSEQ multiplex PCR; TCRdb's copy has only in-frame clones and lacks some. The sample comprises roughly 1 million clones, about 80% of which are singletons, and 0.52% rests with the top ten. The chain employs TRBV27 and TRBJ2-5; TRBD1 or TRBD2 may be the D gene (5 bases each). The sequence was obtained from a man aged 18-30 years in good health. Some clones in this sample may be carry-over from other donors' samples. The sequenced material came from memory CD4+ T cells from PBMCs. Subset described: CD45RA-negative fraction. DNA for the CDR3: TGTGCCAGCAGGAGGGGATCCGGGGAGACCCAGTACTTC. It specifies CASRRGSGETQYF.